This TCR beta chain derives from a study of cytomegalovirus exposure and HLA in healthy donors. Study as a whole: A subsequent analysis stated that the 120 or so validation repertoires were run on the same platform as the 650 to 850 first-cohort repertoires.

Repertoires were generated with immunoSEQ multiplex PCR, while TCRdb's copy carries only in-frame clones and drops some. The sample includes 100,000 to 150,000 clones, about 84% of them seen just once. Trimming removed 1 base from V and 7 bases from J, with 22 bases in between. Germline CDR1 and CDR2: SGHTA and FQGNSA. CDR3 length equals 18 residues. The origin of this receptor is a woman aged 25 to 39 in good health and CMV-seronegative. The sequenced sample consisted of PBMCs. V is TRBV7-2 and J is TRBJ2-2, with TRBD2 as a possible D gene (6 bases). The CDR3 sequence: CASSLEGGGMRAIGELFF. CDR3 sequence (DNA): TGTGCCAGCAGCTTAGAAGGTGGGGGGATGCGGGCGATCGGGGAGCTGTTTTTT.